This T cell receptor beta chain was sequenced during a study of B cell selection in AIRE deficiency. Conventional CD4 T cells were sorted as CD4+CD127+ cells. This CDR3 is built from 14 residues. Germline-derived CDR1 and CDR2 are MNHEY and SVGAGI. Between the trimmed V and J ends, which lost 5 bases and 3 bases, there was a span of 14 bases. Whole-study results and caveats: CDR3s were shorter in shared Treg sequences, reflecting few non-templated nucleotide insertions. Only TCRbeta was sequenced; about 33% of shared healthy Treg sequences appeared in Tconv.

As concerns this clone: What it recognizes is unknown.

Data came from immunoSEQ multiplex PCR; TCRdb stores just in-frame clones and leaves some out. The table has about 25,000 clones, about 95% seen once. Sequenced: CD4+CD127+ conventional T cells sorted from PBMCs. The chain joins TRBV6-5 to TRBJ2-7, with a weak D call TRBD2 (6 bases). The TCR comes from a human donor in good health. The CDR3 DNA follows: TGTGCCAGCAGTGTGGGACTGAGGAGCTACGAGCAGTACTTC. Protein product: CASSVGLRSYEQYF.